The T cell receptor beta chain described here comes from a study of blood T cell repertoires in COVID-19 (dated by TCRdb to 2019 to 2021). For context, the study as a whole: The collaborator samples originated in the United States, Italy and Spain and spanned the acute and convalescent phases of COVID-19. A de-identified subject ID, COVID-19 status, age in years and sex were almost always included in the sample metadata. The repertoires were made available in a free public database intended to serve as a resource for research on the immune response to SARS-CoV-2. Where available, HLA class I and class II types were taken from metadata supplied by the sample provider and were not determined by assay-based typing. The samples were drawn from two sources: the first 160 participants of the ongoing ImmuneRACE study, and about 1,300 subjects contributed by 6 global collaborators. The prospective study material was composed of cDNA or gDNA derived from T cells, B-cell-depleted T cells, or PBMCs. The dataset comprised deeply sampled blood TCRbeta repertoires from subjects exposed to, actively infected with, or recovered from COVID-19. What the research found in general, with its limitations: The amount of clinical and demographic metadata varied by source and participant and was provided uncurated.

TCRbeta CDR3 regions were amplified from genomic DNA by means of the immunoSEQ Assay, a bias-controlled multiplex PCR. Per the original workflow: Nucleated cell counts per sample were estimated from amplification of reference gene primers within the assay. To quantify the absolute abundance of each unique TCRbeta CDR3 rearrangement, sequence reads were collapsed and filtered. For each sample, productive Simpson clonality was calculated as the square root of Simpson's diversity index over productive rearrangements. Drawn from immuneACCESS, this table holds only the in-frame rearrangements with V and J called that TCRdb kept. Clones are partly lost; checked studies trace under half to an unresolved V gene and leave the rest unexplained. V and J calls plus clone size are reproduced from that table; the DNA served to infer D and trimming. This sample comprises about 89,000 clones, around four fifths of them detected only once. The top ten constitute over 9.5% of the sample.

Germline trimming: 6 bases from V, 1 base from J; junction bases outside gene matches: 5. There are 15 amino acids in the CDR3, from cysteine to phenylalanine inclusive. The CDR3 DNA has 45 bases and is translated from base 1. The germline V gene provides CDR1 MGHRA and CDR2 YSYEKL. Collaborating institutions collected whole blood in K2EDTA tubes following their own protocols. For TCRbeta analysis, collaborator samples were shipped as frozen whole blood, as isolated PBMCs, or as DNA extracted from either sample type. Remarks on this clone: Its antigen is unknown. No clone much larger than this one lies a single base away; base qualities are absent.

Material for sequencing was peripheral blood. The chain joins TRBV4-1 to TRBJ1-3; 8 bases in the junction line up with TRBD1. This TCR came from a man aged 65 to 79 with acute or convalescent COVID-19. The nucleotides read TGCGCCAGCAGAGACAGGGGCGATTCTGGAAACACCATATATTTT. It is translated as CASRDRGDSGNTIYF.